The rows below give T cell receptor beta chains drawn from one sample of a study of T cell repertoires in cytomegalovirus infection. In TCRdb, the reads were re-called with MiXCR into one record per CDR3 protein. Of fewer than 550,000 distinct CDR3 sequences listed, about 15% were seen once; the top ten hold more than 20%. The source material was CD8+ T cells from PBMCs. The receptors were sampled from a human donor in good health (CMV status not recorded). Some clones in this sample may be carry-over from other donors' samples. CDR3s include the opening cysteine and the closing phenylalanine or tryptophan. Fields, in order: D gene, J gene, clone size, V gene, CDR3 DNA, CDR3 protein. A D gene is named only where the DNA matches it firmly. Only part of the rows carry a size: once, few, many, or a class if the clone is expanded.

-	TRBJ2-1	many	TRBV7-9	TGTGCCAGCAGCTCCCTGCTGGCGGTATACAATGAGCAGTTCTTC	CASSSLLAVYNEQFF
-	TRBJ2-2	few	TRBV29-1	TGCAGCGTTGAGGAGCTTCCCGGGGAGCTGTTTTTT	CSVEELPGELFF
-	TRBJ1-1	many	TRBV7-2	TGTGCCAGCAGTCGCACAAGCGGGCCTGAAGCTTTCTTT	CASSRTSGPEAFF
-	TRBJ1-1	few	TRBV7-9	TGTGCCAGCAGCTCAGACACGGAAGAAGCTTTCTTT	CASSSDTEEAFF
TRBD2	TRBJ2-3	many	TRBV7-6	TGTGCCAGCAGCTTAGAGGCTAGCGGGAGTAGAGATACGCAGTATTTT	CASSLEASGSRDTQYF
-	TRBJ1-2	many	TRBV5-4	TGTGCCAGCAGCTTTGATTTGGTCGGAGGGACCCTTCGGTATGGCTACACCTTC	CASSFDLVGGTLRYGYTF
TRBD1	TRBJ1-5	-	TRBV2	TGTGCCAGCGGGCCGTCCGACAGGGTCGATCAGCCCCAGCATTTT	CASGPSDRVDQPQHF
TRBD1	TRBJ2-7	-	TRBV4-2	TGTGCCAGCAGCCAAGGGCGACAGGGTTCCTACGAGCAGTACTTC	CASSQGRQGSYEQYF
-	TRBJ1-1	many	TRBV7-9	TGTGCCAGCACCGCTGGTCGTGCGTTACAAGGTAGGACTGAAGCTTTCTTT	CASTAGRALQGRTEAFF
-	TRBJ1-3	many	TRBV12-3/TRBV12-4	TGTGCCAGCAATCCCGACAGAGTCGGAAACACCATATATTTT	CASNPDRVGNTIYF
-	TRBJ1-1	many	TRBV27	TGTGCCAGCAGTTTAAGTCGGACAGCGAACACTGAAGCTTTCTTT	CASSLSRTANTEAFF
TRBD1	TRBJ2-7	many	TRBV27	TGTGCCAGCAGGGCCGGGACAGGGAGAGGCGAGCAGTACTTC	CASRAGTGRGEQYF
TRBD2	TRBJ2-5	-	TRBV19	TGTGCCAGTAGTGGCGGACTAGCGGGTTTCCAAGAGACCCAGTACTTC	CASSGGLAGFQETQYF
-	TRBJ1-5	few	TRBV28	TGTGCCAGCAGTCCCCGACTGATGGTATATAGCAATCAGCCCCAGCATTTT	CASSPRLMVYSNQPQHF
-	TRBJ2-7	many	TRBV11-2	TGTGCCAGCAGCTGGCGAGGGGATGCCTACGAGCAGTACTTC	CASSWRGDAYEQYF
TRBD2	TRBJ2-1	-	TRBV4-2	TGTGCCAGCAGCCCCCAGCACTCGCGGGAGGGGTACAATGAGCAGTTCTTC	CASSPQHSREGYNEQFF
-	TRBJ2-1	few	TRBV6-1	TGTGCCAGCAGTGAAAATGGGGATCCCTACAATGAGCAGTTCTTC	CASSENGDPYNEQFF
-	TRBJ2-7	few	TRBV27	TGTGCCAGCAGTTTAATCGGGGGGCCCTACGAGCAGTACTTC	CASSLIGGPYEQYF